What follows is one T cell receptor (beta chain) and its context. No antigen is known for it. The CDR3 length is 14 residues. The V gene's germline CDR1 is SEHNR and CDR2 FQNEAQ (reference sequence). Trimming took 3 bases from V and 8 from J; bases not matched to a gene: 4. The data belong to a study of cytomegalovirus exposure and HLA in healthy donors. Study-level findings and limits: Relative to the approximately 670-donor mean, N-insertions were reportedly fewer in an Asian-associated ancestry cluster in a later analysis. For TCR beta chains, V- and J-gene trimming was later linked to a missense DCLRE1C variant.

Donors had nominal health at sampling but likely had unrecorded immune exposures. Primers included in the PCR were 60 Vbeta and 13 Jbeta primers. In the study's own analysis: In a later analysis, roughly 11 million of approximately 86 million unique beta chains occurred in at least two donors. Sequencing used immunoSEQ multiplex PCR; TCRdb keeps in-frame clones, though not all of them. V, J and clone size derive from that table, while D and trimming were established from the DNA sequence. The sample shows hundreds of thousands of clones, 60% to 80% of them seen only once. The chain combines TRBV7-9 with TRBJ1-6, with 7 positions matching TRBD1. This TCR was recovered from a man aged 18-30 years in good health and CMV-seronegative. The source material was PBMCs. CDR3 residues: CASSLGQGDSPLHF. The DNA for the CDR3 is TGTGCCAGCAGCTTGGGCCAGGGGGATTCACCCCTCCACTTT.